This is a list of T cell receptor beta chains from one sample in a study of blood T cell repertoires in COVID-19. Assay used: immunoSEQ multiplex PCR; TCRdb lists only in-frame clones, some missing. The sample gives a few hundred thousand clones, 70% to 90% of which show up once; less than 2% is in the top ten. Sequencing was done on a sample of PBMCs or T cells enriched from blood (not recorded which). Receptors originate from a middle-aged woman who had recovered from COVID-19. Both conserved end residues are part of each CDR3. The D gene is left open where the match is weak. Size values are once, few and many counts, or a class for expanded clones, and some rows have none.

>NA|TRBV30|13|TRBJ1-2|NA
CAWRQAPNYGYTF
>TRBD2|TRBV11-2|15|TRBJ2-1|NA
CASSLGLAGEDEQFF
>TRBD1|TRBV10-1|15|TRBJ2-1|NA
CASSEAGTGYNEQFF
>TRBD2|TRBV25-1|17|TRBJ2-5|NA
CASSDRLAGGRGETQYF
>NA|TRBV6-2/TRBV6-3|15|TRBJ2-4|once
CASSYDSLAKNIQYF
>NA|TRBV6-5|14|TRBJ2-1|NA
CASSYFPTVNEQFF
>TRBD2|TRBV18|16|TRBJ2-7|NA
CASSPSPAGSSYEQYF
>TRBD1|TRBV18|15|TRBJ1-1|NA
CASSPRTGANTEAFF
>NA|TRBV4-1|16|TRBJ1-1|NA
CASSQTRGGMNTEAFF
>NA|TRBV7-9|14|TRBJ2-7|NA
CASSPRVTIYEQYF
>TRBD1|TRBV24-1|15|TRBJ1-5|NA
CATSGPGQGGQPQHF
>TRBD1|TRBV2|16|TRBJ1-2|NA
CASSEGPGQGDYGYTF
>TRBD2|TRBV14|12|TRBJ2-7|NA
CASSPSGYEQYF
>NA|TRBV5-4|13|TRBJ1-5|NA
CASSARQVQPQHF
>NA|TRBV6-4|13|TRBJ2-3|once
CASSARYTDTQYF
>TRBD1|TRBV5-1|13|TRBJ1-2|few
CASSFTGVWGYTF
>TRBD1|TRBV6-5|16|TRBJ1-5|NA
CASSSHRGLSNQPQHF
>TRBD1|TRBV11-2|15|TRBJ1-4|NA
CASSLSTGGGEKLFF
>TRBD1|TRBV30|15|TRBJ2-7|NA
CAWSGVGQGGYEQYF
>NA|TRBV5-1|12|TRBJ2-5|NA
CASSLAQETQYF
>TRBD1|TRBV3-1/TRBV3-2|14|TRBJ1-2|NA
CASSLTGGAGRYTF
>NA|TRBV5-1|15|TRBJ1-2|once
CASSQPDRLNYGYTF
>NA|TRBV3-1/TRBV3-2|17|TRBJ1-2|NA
CASSQDPRQAYLRGYTF
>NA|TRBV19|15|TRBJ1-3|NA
CASSILMSSGNTIYF
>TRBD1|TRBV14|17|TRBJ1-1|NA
CASSQHRGLQKNTEAFF
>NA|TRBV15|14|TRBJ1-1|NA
CATSPRQGGTEAFF